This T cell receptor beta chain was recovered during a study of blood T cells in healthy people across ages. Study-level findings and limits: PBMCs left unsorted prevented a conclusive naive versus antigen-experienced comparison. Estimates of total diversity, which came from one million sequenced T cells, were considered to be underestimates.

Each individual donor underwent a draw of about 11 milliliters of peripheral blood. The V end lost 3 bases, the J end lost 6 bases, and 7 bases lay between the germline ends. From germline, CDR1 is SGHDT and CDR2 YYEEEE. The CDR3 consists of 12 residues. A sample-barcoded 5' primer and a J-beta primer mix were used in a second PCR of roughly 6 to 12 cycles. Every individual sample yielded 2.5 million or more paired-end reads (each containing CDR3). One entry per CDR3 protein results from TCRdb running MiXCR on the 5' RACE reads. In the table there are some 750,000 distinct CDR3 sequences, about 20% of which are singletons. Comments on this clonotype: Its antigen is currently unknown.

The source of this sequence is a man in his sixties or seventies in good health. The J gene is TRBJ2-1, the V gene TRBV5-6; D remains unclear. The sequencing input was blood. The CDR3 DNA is TGTGCCAGCAGCTATGATACCAATGAGCAGTTCTTC. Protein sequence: CASSYDTNEQFF.